The 24 T cell receptor beta chains in this list originate from one sample, sequenced in a study of shared clonotypes between healthy human individuals. The data were produced by immunoSEQ multiplex PCR, yet TCRdb's version contains in-frame clones alone and is incomplete. The data hold some 2.3 million clones, with just over 90% observed a single time. The sequenced sample consisted of naive CD4+ T cells from PBMCs. Documented subset: CD45RA+ positively selected. The receptors shown here come from a man between 18 and 35 years old in good health. Some clones in this sample may be carry-over from other donors' samples.

This chain uses TRBV6-1 with TRBJ2-1, with D perhaps TRBD1 (5 bases). The CDR3 consists of 16 residues. Germline values: CDR1 MNHNS, CDR2 SASEGT. V lost 0 bases to trimming and J lost 2 bases, with 11 bases between them. Here the CDR3 reads CASSEAGQGPYNEQFF. The DNA for the CDR3 is TGTGCCAGCAGTGAAGCGGGGCAGGGCCCCTACAATGAGCAGTTCTTC.

The CDR3 coding sequence is TGCAGCGTCGTCCAGGGACAAGAGACCCAGTACTTC. Translation gives CSVVQGQETQYF. The gene calls are TRBV29-1 and TRBJ2-5, with D perhaps matching TRBD1 (5 bases). The V gene lost 6 bases and the J gene lost 2 bases, with 10 bases spanning the gap. The CDR3 spans 12 residues. Germline CDR1 is SQVTM and CDR2 is ANQGSEA.

J is TRBJ2-1 and V is TRBV7-3; 12 bases line up with TRBD2. Germline V gene lookup returns CDR1 SGHTA and CDR2 FQGTGA. V dropped 4 bases and J dropped 7; count of bases not matched to a gene: 8. This CDR3 spans 16 amino acids. The CDR3: CASSSTTSGRMNEQFF. As DNA, the CDR3 is TGTGCCAGCAGCTCCACCACTAGCGGGAGGATGAATGAGCAGTTCTTC.

The V call is TRBV28, the J call TRBJ2-1; TRBD2 matches at 10 bases. Germline CDR1 and CDR2: MDHEN and SYDVKM. After removal of 5 bases from V and 5 bases from J, the junction contained 12 bases not matched to a gene. The CDR3 runs to 17 residues. The CDR3 sequence is CASSLVTGLATNNEQFF. For the CDR3, the DNA is TGTGCCAGCAGTCTAGTTACGGGACTAGCGACAAACAATGAGCAGTTCTTC.

V is TRBV7-2 and J is TRBJ1-2; D might be TRBD1 (5 bases). In germline, CDR1 is SGHTA, CDR2 FQGNSA. The CDR3 contains 15 residues. V was pared by 2 bases and J by 10 bases, with 20 bases between. Here the CDR3 DNA reads TGTGCCAGCAGCTTACTTCTGGGGCAGGGCAATCTCTACACCTTC. Residues: CASSLLLGQGNLYTF.

This chain joins TRBV6-6 and TRBJ2-4, with a possible D match to TRBD1 (6 bases). CDR3 length equals 15 residues. CDR1 is MNHNY, CDR2 SVGAGI, per germline (reference sequence). Trimming took 1 base from V and 5 from J, leaving 12 bases between them. The CDR3 is CASSYYGQGQNIQYF. The DNA for the CDR3 is TGTGCCAGCAGTTACTATGGCCAGGGGCAAAACATTCAGTACTTC.

This chain connects TRBV7-2 to TRBJ1-2, with TRBD1 identical over 12 bases. The CDR3 has 15 amino acids. After removal of 1 base from V and 7 bases from J, the junction contained 4 bases not matched to a gene. Per the germline V gene, CDR1 is SGHTA and CDR2 is FQGNSA. The CDR3 sequence: CASSLGDRGLGGYTF. The CDR3 DNA follows: TGTGCCAGCAGCTTAGGGGACAGGGGGCTTGGTGGCTACACCTTC. The entire variable domain, with the rest obtained from reference TRBV7-2 and TRBJ1-2, is as follows: GAGVSQSPSNKVTEKGKDVELRCDPISGHTALYWYRQSLGQGLEFLIYFQGNSAPDKSGLPSDRFSAERTGGSVSTLTIQRTQQEDSAVYLCASSLGDRGLGGYTFGSGTRLTVV.

This chain links TRBV4-1 with TRBJ2-7; 7 nucleotides match TRBD2. This CDR3 has 14 amino acids. The trim removed 4 bases at V and 0 bases at J, leaving 3 bases unmatched. Germline loops: CDR1 MGHRA, CDR2 YSYEKL. CDR3 region: CASSREGVSYEQYF. The CDR3 DNA follows: TGCGCCAGCAGCCGGGAGGGCGTCTCCTACGAGCAGTACTTC.

Remarks on this clone: Relative to the germline gene, one junction end is altered; a read error may explain this. This chain uses TRBV6-1 with TRBJ1-1; D gene ambiguous. The germline CDR1 and CDR2 sequences are MNHNS and SASEGT. CDR3 length: 15 amino acids. CDR3 in DNA: TGTGCCAGCCATGAGAGGAGACCCATGAACACTGCAGCTTTCTTT. Translation: CASHERRPMNTAAFF.

The rearrangement uses TRBV9 and TRBJ2-3; D is unclear. This CDR3 is built from 13 residues. Germline assignment: CDR1 SGDLS and CDR2 YYNGEE. The germline V and J ends were trimmed by 0 bases and 6 bases, with 8 bases remaining between them. The CDR3 protein is CASSVAGYDTQYF. The CDR3 bases are TGTGCCAGCAGCGTAGCAGGTTACGATACGCAGTATTTT.

The gene calls are TRBV19 and TRBJ2-7, with D uncertain. In germline, CDR1 is LNHDA, CDR2 SQIVND (reference sequence). The CDR3 totals 14 residues. V lost 5 bases and J lost 0, with 11 bases in between. The CDR3 is CASSPPGLSYEQYF. The CDR3 bases are TGTGCCAGTAGTCCGCCAGGCCTCTCCTACGAGCAGTACTTC. The whole variable domain, filled in from reference TRBV19 and TRBJ2-7, reads DGGITQSPKYLFRKEGQNVTLSCEQNLNHDAMYWYRQDPGQGLRLIYYSQIVNDFQKGDIAEGYSVSREKKESFPLTVTSAQKNPTAFYLCASSPPGLSYEQYFGPGTRLTVT.

The rearrangement uses TRBV28 and TRBJ2-7; D gene unclear. The ends were cut back, 4 bases at V and 5 bases at J, with 12 bases in the middle. From germline, CDR1 is MDHEN and CDR2 SYDVKM. The CDR3 covers 13 residues. Here the CDR3 reads CASSSSRRHEQYF. The DNA for the CDR3 is TGTGCCAGCAGTTCCTCGAGGCGCCACGAGCAGTACTTC.

The CDR3 sequence is CASSLEAGADTQYF. In nucleotides, the CDR3 is TGTGCCAGCAGCTTGGAAGCGGGTGCAGATACGCAGTATTTT. This chain uses TRBV5-6 with TRBJ2-3; possibly TRBD2 for D (6 bases). V was cut by 0 bases and J by 4 bases, with 9 bases left in between. Germline V gene data show CDR1 as SGHDT and CDR2 as YYEEEE. CDR3 size: 14 residues.

Concerning this clone itself: Other DNA sequences in the sample encode the same CDR3. CDR3 in DNA: TGTGCCAGCTCACCCCAAGCCAGCCAAGAGACCCAGTACTTC. Translating gives CASSPQASQETQYF. The chain combines TRBV18 with TRBJ2-5; D gene unclear. Germline V gene data show CDR1 as KGHSH and CDR2 as LQKENI. CDR3 length: 14 residues. V lost 3 bases to trimming and J lost 1 base, with 9 bases between them.

The CDR3 DNA follows: TGTGCCAGCAGCTTATCCACGGGGTGGAATGAGCAGTTCTTC. This sequence encodes CASSLSTGWNEQFF. The gene calls are TRBV11-3 and TRBJ2-1; D is possibly TRBD2 (5 bases). V lost 2 bases and J lost 7, with 12 bases in between. There are 14 residues in the CDR3. CDR1 and CDR2 (germline): SGHNT, YENEEA.

The chain carries TRBV5-5 and TRBJ1-2; weak D call: TRBD1 (5 bases). CDR1 is SGHKS, CDR2 YYEKEE, per germline (reference sequence). The CDR3 loop spans 14 amino acids. Trimming removed 0 bases from V and 6 bases from J, with 12 bases in between. The CDR3 sequence is CASSLVFRVDGYTF. The CDR3 nucleotides read TGTGCCAGCAGCTTGGTGTTCAGGGTAGATGGCTACACCTTC. Full variable domain (rest looked up from reference TRBV5-5 and TRBJ1-2): DAGVTQSPTHLIKTRGQQVTLRCSPISGHKSVSWYQQVLGQGPQFIFQYYEKEERGRGNFPDRFSARQFPNYSSELNVNALLLGDSALYLCASSLVFRVDGYTFGSGTRLTVV.

Details on this clone: Distinct nucleotide sequences in the sample also encode this CDR3. The J gene is TRBJ2-7, the V gene TRBV28, with 14 bases aligning to TRBD2. Germline loops: CDR1 MDHEN, CDR2 SYDVKM. The ends lost 6 bases at V and 3 bases at J; junction bases unmatched: 4. This CDR3 spans 15 amino acids. CDR3 sequence reads: CASRGTSGSIYEQYF. CDR3 coding DNA: TGTGCCAGCAGGGGGACTAGCGGGAGTATCTACGAGCAGTACTTC.

The rearrangement uses TRBV30 and TRBJ2-5; no reliable D call. V gave up 3 bases and J gave up 7 bases, with 12 bases separating them. CDR3 length: 12 amino acids. Germline V CDR1 and CDR2: GTSNPN, SVGIG (reference sequence). The CDR3 DNA sequence: TGTGCCTGGAGCGGAATTGTGTGGACCCAGTACTTC. It is translated as CAWSGIVWTQYF. The variable domain in full, with the rest retrieved from reference TRBV30 and TRBJ2-5, is SQTIHQWPATLVQPVGSPLSLECTVEGTSNPNLYWYRQAAGRGLQLLFYSVGIGQISSEVPQNLSASRPQDRQFILSSKKLLLSDSGFYLCAWSGIVWTQYFGPGTRLLVL.

This chain links TRBV27 with TRBJ1-2; D gene uncertain. The CDR3 is made up of 13 amino acids. In germline, CDR1 is MNHEY, CDR2 SMNVEV (reference sequence). The V end lost 6 bases, the J end lost 7 bases, and 15 bases lay between the germline ends. The CDR3 region has the DNA TGTGCCAGCAGGCTAGGACCGGAGGGTGGCTACACCTTC. Protein product: CASRLGPEGGYTF.

The rearrangement joins TRBV28 to TRBJ1-5; D may be TRBD1 (6 bases). The V and J ends lost 6 bases and 2 bases respectively, with 23 bases between them. The CDR3 sequence is 18 residues long. Germline CDR1 and CDR2: MDHEN and SYDVKM. The CDR3 DNA reads TGTGCCAGCAGCCTTAACGGGGGCAGCGGGTTCGGCAATCAGCCCCAGCATTTT. This gives the protein CASSLNGGSGFGNQPQHF.

V and J are TRBV2 and TRBJ2-1, with 8 nucleotides matching TRBD2. Germline assignment: CDR1 SNHLY and CDR2 FYNNEI. Germline trimming cut 4 bases from V and 5 bases from J; bases unmatched to any gene: 7. CDR3 length: 15 residues. CDR3: CASSGALAGNNEQFF. The CDR3 DNA sequence: TGTGCCAGCAGTGGAGCGTTAGCGGGAAACAATGAGCAGTTCTTC.

J is TRBJ2-5 and V is TRBV15, with D possibly TRBD2 on 5 matching bases. CDR1 and CDR2 (germline): LNHNV, YYDKDF (reference sequence). CDR3 length equals 16 residues. Trimming cost V 1 base and J 5 bases, with 17 bases left between them. The CDR3 DNA is TGTGCCACCAGCAGAGTGGAGGACTGGGGTCAGGAGACCCAGTACTTC. Protein: CATSRVEDWGQETQYF.

The chain couples TRBV7-2 to TRBJ2-5, with TRBD1 matching 7 bases. V was clipped by 5 bases and J by 4 bases; unmatched bases: 7. This CDR3 region has 14 residues. Germline V gene sequence: CDR1 SGHTA, CDR2 FQGNSA. Here the CDR3 DNA reads TGTGCCAGCAGCCCCGGACAGGTGCGAGAGACCCAGTACTTC. Residues: CASSPGQVRETQYF.

This chain connects TRBV28 to TRBJ1-1, with D possibly matching TRBD1 (5 bases). V was clipped by 5 bases and J by 6 bases, with 22 bases between them. This CDR3 has 16 residues. The V gene's germline CDR1 is MDHEN and CDR2 SYDVKM. In nucleotides, the CDR3 is TGTGCCAGCAGTCCCCCGATTTTATGGGGCTCCCCTGAAGCTTTCTTT. This encodes CASSPPILWGSPEAFF.